The clone carrying this T cell receptor beta chain showed up just a few times. Its antigen is not known. The data stem from a study of T-cell memory formation after mild COVID-19. From the 5' RACE reads, TCRdb called clonotypes with MiXCR, one entry per CDR3 protein. The data hold about 81,000 distinct CDR3 sequences, with roughly 25% observed a single time. Whole-study findings and limits: Pre-infection memory already had some responding clones, implying cross-reactive memory joined. Clones shrinking from day 15 to 85 showed even CD4/CD8 mixes; later expanders tilted CD4+.

Specimen: PBMCs or a T cell subset sorted from them (not recorded which). The clonotype comes from a man aged 18 to 29 who had mild COVID-19 (a few samples of this study predate the infection). Cell type and time point are not known.

The DNA of the CDR3 is TGTGCCAGCAGACAGGGGGCAGATACGCAGTATTTT. This gives the protein CASRQGADTQYF. This chain connects TRBV12-3 or TRBV12-4 to TRBJ2-3; 8 bases align to TRBD1. V shed 6 bases and J 4 bases; nucleotides not matched to a gene: 0. The CDR3 covers 12 residues.